This T cell receptor beta chain was observed in a study of cytomegalovirus exposure and HLA in healthy donors. Study in general: Earlier findings included more than 95 million unique TCR beta sequences obtained from 150 million to 200 million T cells.

V was clipped by 3 bases and J by 2 bases; unmatched bases: 8. Per germline, CDR1 SGHRS and CDR2 YFSETQ. This CDR3 is 15 amino acids long. Study-wide points: A link between a missense DCLRE1C variant and TCR beta V- and J-gene trimming emerged from a later analysis. Among TCR beta chains of equal frequency, HLA-associated ones were more clonally expanded in a later analysis.

This clone was found many times. What it recognizes is unknown. The study ran its PCR with 60 Vbeta and 13 Jbeta primers. TCRdb keeps only in-frame clones here, not all; method: immunoSEQ multiplex PCR. This table has some 150,000 clones, 75% to 85% appearing once. The source of this sequence is a woman in her thirties or forties in good health and CMV-seronegative. The rearrangement uses TRBV5-1 and TRBJ2-7; the match to TRBD2 covers 7 bases. Input material: PBMCs. CDR3 sequence (DNA): TGCGCCAGCAGCTCGCAGACTAGCATTGCCTACGAGCAGTACTTC. It translates to CASSSQTSIAYEQYF.